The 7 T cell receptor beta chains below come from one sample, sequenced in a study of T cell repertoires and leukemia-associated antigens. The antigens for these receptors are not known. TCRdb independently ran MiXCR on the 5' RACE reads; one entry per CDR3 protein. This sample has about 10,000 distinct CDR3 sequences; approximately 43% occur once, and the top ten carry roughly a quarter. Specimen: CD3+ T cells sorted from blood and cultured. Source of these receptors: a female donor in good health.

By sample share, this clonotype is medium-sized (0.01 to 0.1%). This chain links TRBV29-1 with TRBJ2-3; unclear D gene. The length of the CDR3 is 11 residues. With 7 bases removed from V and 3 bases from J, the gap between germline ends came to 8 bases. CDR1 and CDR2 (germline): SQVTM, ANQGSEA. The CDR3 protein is CSASSTDTQYF. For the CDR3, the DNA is TGCAGCGCCAGTTCTACAGATACGCAGTATTTT.

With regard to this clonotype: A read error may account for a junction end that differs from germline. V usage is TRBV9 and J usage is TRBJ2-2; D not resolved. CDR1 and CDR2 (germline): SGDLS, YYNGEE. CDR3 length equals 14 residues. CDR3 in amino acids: CAGSVIRATGELFF. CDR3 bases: TGTGCCGGCAGCGTAATTCGGGCGACCGGGGAGCTGTTTTTT.

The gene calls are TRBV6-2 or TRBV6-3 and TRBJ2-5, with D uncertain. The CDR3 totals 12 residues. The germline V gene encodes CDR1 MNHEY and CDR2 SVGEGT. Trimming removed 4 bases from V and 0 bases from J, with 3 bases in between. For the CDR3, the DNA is TGTGCCAGCAGTTGGAACCAAGAGACCCAGTACTTC. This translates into CASSWNQETQYF.

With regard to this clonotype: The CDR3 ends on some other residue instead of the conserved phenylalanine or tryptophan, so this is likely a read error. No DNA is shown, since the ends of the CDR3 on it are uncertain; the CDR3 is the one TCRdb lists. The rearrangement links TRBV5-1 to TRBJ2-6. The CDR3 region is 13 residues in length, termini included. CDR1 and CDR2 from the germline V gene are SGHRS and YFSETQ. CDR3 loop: CASSLATGANVLT.

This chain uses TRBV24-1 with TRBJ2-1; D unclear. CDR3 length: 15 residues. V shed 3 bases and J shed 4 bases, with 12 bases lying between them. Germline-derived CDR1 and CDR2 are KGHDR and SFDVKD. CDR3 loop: CATSDEQLGYNEQFF. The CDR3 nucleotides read TGTGCCACCAGTGATGAACAACTGGGGTACAATGAGCAGTTCTTC.

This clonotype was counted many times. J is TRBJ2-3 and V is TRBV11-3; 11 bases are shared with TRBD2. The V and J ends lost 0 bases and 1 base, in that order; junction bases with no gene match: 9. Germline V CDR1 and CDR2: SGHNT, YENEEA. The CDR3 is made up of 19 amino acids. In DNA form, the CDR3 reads TGTGCCAGCAGCTTAGATCTAGGACTAGCGGGCTGGGGCACAGATACGCAGTATTTT. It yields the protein CASSLDLGLAGWGTDTQYF.

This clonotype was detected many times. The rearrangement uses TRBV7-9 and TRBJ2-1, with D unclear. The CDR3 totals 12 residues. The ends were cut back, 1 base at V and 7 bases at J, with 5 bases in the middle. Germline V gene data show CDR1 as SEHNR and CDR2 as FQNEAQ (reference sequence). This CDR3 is CASSLVGNEQFF. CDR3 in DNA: TGTGCCAGCAGCTTAGTAGGGAATGAGCAGTTCTTC.